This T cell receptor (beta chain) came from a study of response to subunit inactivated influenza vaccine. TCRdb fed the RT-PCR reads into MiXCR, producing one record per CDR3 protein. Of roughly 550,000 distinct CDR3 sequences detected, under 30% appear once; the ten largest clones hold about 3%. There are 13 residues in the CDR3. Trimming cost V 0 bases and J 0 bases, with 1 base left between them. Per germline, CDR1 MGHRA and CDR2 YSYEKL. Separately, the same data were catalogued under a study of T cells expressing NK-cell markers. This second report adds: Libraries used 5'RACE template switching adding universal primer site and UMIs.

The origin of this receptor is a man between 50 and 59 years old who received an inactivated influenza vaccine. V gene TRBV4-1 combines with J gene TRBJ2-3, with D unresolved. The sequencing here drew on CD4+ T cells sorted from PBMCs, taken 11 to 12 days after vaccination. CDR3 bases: TGCGCCAGCAGCCAAGAGAGCACAGATACGCAGTATTTT. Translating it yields CASSQESTDTQYF.